Each of the 15 T cell receptor beta chains below was sequenced from the same sample in a study of T-cell memory formation after mild COVID-19. MiXCR, applied by TCRdb to the 5' RACE reads, yields one record per CDR3 protein. The sample lists around 120,000 distinct CDR3 sequences, about 16% occurring once. Input material: PBMCs or a T cell subset sorted from them (not recorded which). These receptors were taken from an adult woman who had mild COVID-19 (a few samples of this study predate the infection). Cell type and time point are not known.

This clonotype showed up just a few times. The genes are TRBV18 and TRBJ1-2; D unclear. Trimming pared 3 bases from V and 5 bases from J, leaving 19 bases between. Germline V gives CDR1 KGHSH, CDR2 LQKENI. The CDR3 length is 16 residues. The CDR3 DNA reads TGTGCCAGCTCACCCCAGCCACGAGACCTAGGGTATGGCTACACCTTC. This encodes CASSPQPRDLGYGYTF.

This clonotype was detected only a few times. This chain uses TRBV20-1 with TRBJ2-4; D might be TRBD1 (6 bases). Germline V gene sequence: CDR1 DFQATT, CDR2 SNEGSKA (reference sequence). The V and J ends lost 6 bases and 8 bases respectively, with 11 bases between them. The CDR3 covers 11 residues. The CDR3 DNA reads TGCAGTGCGCCACAGGGCGACATTCAGTACTTC. Encoded protein: CSAPQGDIQYF.

This clonotype was recorded a few times. The rearrangement joins TRBV2 to TRBJ2-1, with TRBD1 identical over 7 bases. The CDR3 loop spans 16 amino acids. Germline CDR1 is SNHLY and CDR2 is FYNNEI. The ends lost 5 bases at V and 9 bases at J; junction bases unmatched: 16. CDR3 amino acids: CASSLQGPLGGSEQFF. CDR3 sequence (DNA): TGTGCCAGCAGTCTTCAGGGACCTTTAGGGGGCAGTGAGCAGTTCTTC.

This clonotype showed up just a few times. CDR3 sequence reads: CASSLVGNTDTQYF. CDR3 nucleotide sequence: TGTGCCAGCAGCTTGGTGGGGAACACAGATACGCAGTATTTT. This sequence joins TRBV5-4 and TRBJ2-3; D unresolved. V was shortened by 0 bases and J by 2 bases, with 7 bases between the two germline ends. Germline loops: CDR1 SGHNT, CDR2 YYREEE (reference sequence). This CDR3 has 14 residues.

This clonotype occurred a few times. The rearrangement uses TRBV4-1 and TRBJ2-7; D is unresolved. The CDR3 length is 14 residues. Germline CDR1 and CDR2: MGHRA and YSYEKL. Trimming stripped 5 bases from V and 0 bases from J, with 11 bases between. DNA of the CDR3: TGCGCCAGCAGCGTACTTAGGAGCTCCTACGAGCAGTACTTC. Its translation: CASSVLRSSYEQYF.

There are a few counts of this clonotype. The chain links TRBV6-2 or TRBV6-3 to TRBJ2-2; a possible D gene is TRBD1 (6 bases). The V and J ends lost 10 bases and 5 bases respectively, with 11 bases between them. CDR1 and CDR2 (germline): MNHEY, SVGEGT. This CDR3 contains 12 residues. The DNA of the CDR3 is TGTGCCATCGGGACACTTACCGGGGAGCTGTTTTTT. Translated, it gives CAIGTLTGELFF.

This clonotype was detected only a few times. The chain couples TRBV20-1 to TRBJ2-1, with D possibly being TRBD2 (6 bases). The CDR3 is made up of 16 amino acids. Between the trimmed V and J ends, which lost 0 bases and 7 bases, there was a span of 19 bases. CDR1 is DFQATT and CDR2 is SNEGSKA in the germline V gene (reference sequence). The CDR3 spells CSARDHPGGGRNEQFF. In DNA, the CDR3 is TGCAGTGCTAGAGATCACCCCGGGGGTGGTAGGAATGAGCAGTTCTTC.

This clonotype was seen a handful of times. The rearrangement uses TRBV7-9 and TRBJ2-7; the match to TRBD2 covers 8 bases. This CDR3 is 13 amino acids long. Trimming removed 5 bases from V and 1 base from J; junction bases left unmatched: 1. Germline V gene sequence: CDR1 SEHNR, CDR2 FQNEAQ (reference sequence). CDR3 DNA: TGTGCCAGCAGCGAGCGGGAGTCCTACGAGCAGTACTTC. Protein: CASSERESYEQYF.

In this sample, this clonotype turned up a few times. J is TRBJ2-7 and V is TRBV20-1; 9 nucleotides match TRBD1. The CDR3 has 14 amino acids. Germline V lookup: CDR1 DFQATT, CDR2 SNEGSKA (reference sequence). The V gene end was trimmed by 1 base and the J gene end by 3 bases; junction bases not matched to a gene: 4. The CDR3 coding sequence is TGCAGTGCTAGAGGACAGGGGGGTTACTACGAGCAGTACTTC. Its protein is CSARGQGGYYEQYF.

V and J are TRBV25-1 and TRBJ2-7; TRBD1 aligns across 10 bases. CDR3 length equals 17 residues. Unmatched junction bases numbered 12, after V lost 4 bases and J lost 3 bases. Germline CDR1 reads MGHDK; CDR2 reads SYGVNS. This CDR3 reads CASSGLPGTGARYEQYF. The CDR3 DNA follows: TGTGCCAGCAGTGGCCTACCCGGGACAGGGGCCCGCTACGAGCAGTACTTC.

J is TRBJ2-3 and V is TRBV6-2 or TRBV6-3; 10 bases agree with TRBD2. The CDR3 is 15 amino acids. J gave up 2 bases and V 4 bases, and 3 bases lay outside the gene matches. Germline CDR1 reads MNHEY; CDR2 reads SVGEGT. As DNA, the CDR3 is TGTGCCAGCAGTTCCGGGACTAGCGCCACAGATACGCAGTATTTT. Amino acids: CASSSGTSATDTQYF.

The rearrangement links TRBV7-9 to TRBJ2-7, with D maybe TRBD2 (5 bases). The germline V gene has CDR1 SEHNR and CDR2 FQNEAQ (reference sequence). V was pared by 3 bases and J by 4 bases, with 10 bases between. The CDR3 length is 13 residues. The CDR3, as DNA: TGTGCCAGCAGCTTGCCTAGCCTATACGAGCAGTACTTC. It is translated as CASSLPSLYEQYF.

The gene calls are TRBV12-3 or TRBV12-4 and TRBJ1-1; D gene ambiguous. The CDR3 is 13 amino acids. V was pared by 5 bases and J by 1 base, with 8 bases between. CDR3 loop: CASSPFENTEAFF. The CDR3 nucleotides are TGTGCCAGCAGTCCGTTCGAGAACACTGAAGCTTTCTTT.

Only a few counts were recorded for this clonotype. The chain employs TRBV14 and TRBJ2-4, with D possibly TRBD2 on 5 matching bases. The CDR3 spans 15 residues. CDR1 SGHDN and CDR2 FVKESK come from the germline V gene. Trimming removed 4 bases from V and 8 bases from J, with 18 bases in between. For the CDR3, the DNA is TGTGCCAGCAGCCTAAGCGACCAAGGGCGGGACATTCAGTACTTC. Amino acids: CASSLSDQGRDIQYF.

This clonotype was seen only a few times. The rearrangement links TRBV5-1 to TRBJ2-3; tentative D call: TRBD2 (6 bases). The CDR3 covers 15 residues. In germline, CDR1 is SGHRS, CDR2 YFSETQ. Trimming took off 2 bases at V and 5 bases at J, with 15 bases between the two ends. The CDR3 sequence: CASSFGWGDGDTQYF. Written as DNA, the CDR3 is TGCGCCAGCAGCTTTGGCTGGGGGGATGGAGATACGCAGTATTTT.